These 21 T cell receptor beta chains were all obtained from the same sample, sequenced in a study of blood T cell repertoires in COVID-19. Assay used: immunoSEQ multiplex PCR; TCRdb lists only in-frame clones, some missing. The sample has 150,000 to 200,000 clones; 86% are singletons. The sequenced sample was PBMCs or T cells enriched from blood (not recorded which). The receptors were sampled from a woman aged 40 to 50 in a cohort exposed to, infected with or recovered from COVID-19 (not recorded which).

The chain combines TRBV11-2 with TRBJ2-7, with TRBD2 matching over 12 bases. CDR3 size: 16 residues. Germline CDR1 is SGHAT and CDR2 is FQNNGV. The V segment lost 4 bases and the J segment 1 base; nucleotides outside the gene matches: 5. The CDR3 bases are TGTGCCAGCAGCTCCCTAGCGGGAGGGTTATCCTACGAGCAGTACTTC. Translated: CASSSLAGGLSYEQYF. Supplemented by reference TRBV11-2 and TRBJ2-7, the full variable domain reads EAGVAQSPRYKIIEKRQSVAFWCNPISGHATLYWYQQILGQGPKLLIQFQNNGVVDDSQLPKDRFSAERLKGVDSTLKIQPAKLEDSAVYLCASSSLAGGLSYEQYFGPGTRLTVT.

This clone was observed a single time. This chain links TRBV4-1 with TRBJ2-1; D is possibly TRBD1 (6 bases). This CDR3 is built from 17 residues. The ends were cut back, 1 base at V and 1 base at J, with 14 bases in the middle. Germline V gene sequence: CDR1 MGHRA, CDR2 YSYEKL. The CDR3 spells CASSQARGGESYNEQFF. CDR3 DNA: TGCGCCAGCAGCCAAGCCCGAGGGGGTGAGTCCTACAATGAGCAGTTCTTC.

The chain uses TRBV11-3 and TRBJ2-5; no firm D call. The CDR3 covers 12 residues. CDR1 is SGHNT and CDR2 is YENEEA in the germline V gene. Trimming stripped 9 bases from V and 4 bases from J, with 12 bases between. The CDR3 loop reads CASSYPRETQYF. The CDR3 DNA reads as TGTGCCAGTTCCTATCCGCGAGAGACCCAGTACTTC.

This chain connects TRBV5-1 to TRBJ1-2; maybe TRBD1 (5 bases). This CDR3 region has 12 residues. The germline V gene has CDR1 SGHRS and CDR2 YFSETQ. V dropped 1 base and J dropped 7 bases, with 8 bases sitting between them. CDR3 region: CASSLSGAGYTF. CDR3 DNA sequence: TGCGCCAGCAGCTTGTCTGGGGCTGGCTACACCTTC.

V and J are TRBV5-1 and TRBJ2-5; 14 bases match TRBD2. The germline V gene encodes CDR1 SGHRS and CDR2 YFSETQ. The CDR3 totals 17 residues. V shed 5 bases, J shed 5 bases, and the junction held 11 bases outside the gene matches. This CDR3 is CASRPRAGTSGGETQYF. In nucleotides, the CDR3 is TGCGCCAGCAGGCCGAGAGCTGGGACTAGCGGGGGTGAGACCCAGTACTTC.

The chain joins TRBV2 to TRBJ1-6; the D is unclear. Germline values: CDR1 SNHLY, CDR2 FYNNEI. The CDR3 is 18 residues long. The germline V and J ends were trimmed by 2 bases and 0 bases, with 14 bases remaining between them. As DNA, the CDR3 is TGTGCCAGCAGTGAACGCAGGCACAAAAGCTCCTATAATTCACCCCTCCACTTT. This sequence encodes CASSERRHKSSYNSPLHF.

The rearrangement links TRBV6-5 to TRBJ1-2; TRBD1 agrees at 7 bases. The germline CDR1 and CDR2 sequences are MNHEY and SVGAGI. This CDR3 spans 15 amino acids. V shed 7 bases, J shed 6 bases, and the junction held 14 bases outside the gene matches. CDR3 DNA: TGTGCCAGCAACGGACAGGCTTCTATGATCCATGGCTACACCTTC. Protein sequence: CASNGQASMIHGYTF.

The rearrangement uses TRBV29-1 and TRBJ1-1; 7 positions match TRBD1. V was clipped by 2 bases and J by 5 bases; unmatched bases: 8. CDR1 and CDR2 from the germline V gene are SQVTM and ANQGSEA. This CDR3 is 14 amino acids long. CDR3 coding DNA: TGCAGCGTTGAAAGGTACAGGGGAAGAACTGAAGCTTTCTTT. This sequence encodes CSVERYRGRTEAFF.

This clone was seen only once. V is TRBV7-9 and J is TRBJ1-2; 7 bases are shared with TRBD1. This CDR3 comprises 16 residues. V dropped 5 bases and J dropped 0; count of bases not matched to a gene: 9. Germline loops: CDR1 SEHNR, CDR2 FQNEAQ (reference sequence). The CDR3: CASSPLTGEPNYGYTF. In DNA, the CDR3 is TGTGCCAGCAGCCCCCTCACAGGGGAACCTAACTATGGCTACACCTTC.

This clone was counted only a few times. The CDR3 here is CASSPSSGNTIYF. The CDR3, as DNA: TGTGCCAGCAGCCCCAGCTCTGGAAACACCATATATTTT. This chain links TRBV3-1 (or the pseudogene TRBV3-2) with TRBJ1-3, with D uncertain. V was shortened by 4 bases and J by 0 bases, with 4 bases between the two germline ends. Germline CDR1 LGHDT, CDR2 YNNKEL (reference sequence). The CDR3 totals 13 residues.

The V and J genes are TRBV19 and TRBJ1-1; D gene unclear. The CDR3 runs 15 residues. Germline V gives CDR1 LNHDA, CDR2 SQIVND (reference sequence). Trimming shortened V by 5 bases and J by 0 bases, and 13 bases separated the two germline ends. CDR3 DNA sequence: TGTGCCAGTAGTCCATACAGCACCATGAACACTGAAGCTTTCTTT. Translated, it gives CASSPYSTMNTEAFF.

The chain is built from TRBV4-1 and TRBJ1-2, with 7 bases aligning to TRBD1. Germline values: CDR1 MGHRA, CDR2 YSYEKL. The CDR3 is made up of 16 amino acids. J lost 3 bases, V lost 4 bases, and 11 bases had no gene match. Here the CDR3 DNA reads TGCGCCAGCAGCCCCTACTCGGACAGGACCTACTATGGCTACACCTTC. It yields the protein CASSPYSDRTYYGYTF.

CDR3 sequence reads: CASSPTANYGYTF. CDR3 coding DNA: TGTGCCAGCAGCCCCACAGCTAACTATGGCTACACCTTC. The rearrangement joins TRBV7-8 to TRBJ1-2; no clear D gene. Germline V gene lookup returns CDR1 SGHVS and CDR2 FQNEAQ. Trimming removed 5 bases from V and 0 bases from J, with 7 bases in between. The CDR3 is 13 residues long.

The CDR3 DNA is TGTGCCAGCAGTCTAGGGTCGGGGGTGAACACTGAAGCTTTCTTT. Translated: CASSLGSGVNTEAFF. This rearrangement joins TRBV27 to TRBJ1-1; D may be TRBD1 (5 bases). Germline V gene data show CDR1 as MNHEY and CDR2 as SMNVEV (reference sequence). The CDR3 extends over 15 amino acids. V was pared by 5 bases and J by 0 bases, with 13 bases between.

The chain links TRBV9 to TRBJ1-3; tentatively, D is TRBD1 (6 bases). Germline V gives CDR1 SGDLS, CDR2 YYNGEE. Trimming shortened V by 0 bases and J by 4 bases, and 14 bases separated the two germline ends. CDR3 length: 16 amino acids. The CDR3 nucleotides read TGTGCCAGCAGCGTAGAGGCGGGAGGGGGAGGAAACACCATATATTTT. This translates into CASSVEAGGGGNTIYF.

The V gene is TRBV7-8, the J gene TRBJ1-3; tentatively, D is TRBD1 (5 bases). Trimming cost V 0 bases and J 7 bases, with 16 bases left between them. Germline V gene lookup returns CDR1 SGHVS and CDR2 FQNEAQ. This CDR3 has 16 amino acids. CDR3 in amino acids: CASSLAPGRWWNTIYF. The DNA of the CDR3 is TGTGCCAGCAGCTTAGCGCCAGGGCGGTGGTGGAACACCATATATTTT.

This sequence joins TRBV9 and TRBJ1-3, with 11 bases matching TRBD1. Germline CDR1 and CDR2: SGDLS and YYNGEE. The J segment lost 0 bases and the V segment lost 3 bases, leaving 14 bases of the junction unmatched. This CDR3 is built from 20 residues. The DNA of the CDR3 is TGTGCCAGCAGCGGGACTGGGGGACAGGGGGGCTCTAGCTCTGGAAACACCATATATTTT. It specifies CASSGTGGQGGSSSGNTIYF. The variable domain in full, with the rest retrieved from reference TRBV9 and TRBJ1-3, is DSGVTQTPKHLITATGQRVTLRCSPRSGDLSVYWYQQSLDQGLQFLIQYYNGEERAKGNILERFSAQQFPDLHSELNLSSLELGDSALYFCASSGTGGQGGSSSGNTIYFGEGSWLTVV.

The chain links TRBV7-2 to TRBJ1-1, with 7 bases fitting TRBD1. J lost 0 bases, V lost 5 bases, and 3 bases had no gene match. Germline CDR1 and CDR2: SGHTA and FQGNSA. This CDR3 comprises 14 residues. CDR3 loop: CASSMGQLNTEAFF. CDR3 nucleotide sequence: TGTGCCAGCAGCATGGGACAGTTGAACACTGAAGCTTTCTTT.

This chain connects TRBV9 to TRBJ2-7; maybe TRBD2 (5 bases). Germline assignment: CDR1 SGDLS and CDR2 YYNGEE. Between the trimmed V and J ends, which lost 0 bases and 2 bases, there was a span of 9 bases. The CDR3 has 14 residues. CDR3 nucleotides: TGTGCCAGCAGCGTAGGCGGGTCAACCTACGAGCAGTACTTC. Protein product: CASSVGGSTYEQYF.

The chain uses TRBV28 and TRBJ1-4; a weak D match, TRBD1 (5 bases). Germline CDR1 MDHEN, CDR2 SYDVKM. Trimming took 8 bases from V and 4 from J, leaving 14 bases between them. The CDR3 length is 14 residues. The CDR3 here is CASSPLTVNEKLFF. The CDR3 DNA sequence: TGTGCCAGCTCACCCCTGACAGTTAATGAAAAACTGTTTTTT.

The chain couples TRBV27 to TRBJ2-7; 8 positions agree with TRBD2. This CDR3 comprises 13 residues. Germline V gene lookup returns CDR1 MNHEY and CDR2 SMNVEV (reference sequence). With 3 bases clipped from V and 3 bases from J, the junction kept 1 base outside the gene matches. CDR3 loop: CASSFREGYEQYF. CDR3 sequence (DNA): TGTGCCAGCAGTTTCCGGGAGGGCTACGAGCAGTACTTC.